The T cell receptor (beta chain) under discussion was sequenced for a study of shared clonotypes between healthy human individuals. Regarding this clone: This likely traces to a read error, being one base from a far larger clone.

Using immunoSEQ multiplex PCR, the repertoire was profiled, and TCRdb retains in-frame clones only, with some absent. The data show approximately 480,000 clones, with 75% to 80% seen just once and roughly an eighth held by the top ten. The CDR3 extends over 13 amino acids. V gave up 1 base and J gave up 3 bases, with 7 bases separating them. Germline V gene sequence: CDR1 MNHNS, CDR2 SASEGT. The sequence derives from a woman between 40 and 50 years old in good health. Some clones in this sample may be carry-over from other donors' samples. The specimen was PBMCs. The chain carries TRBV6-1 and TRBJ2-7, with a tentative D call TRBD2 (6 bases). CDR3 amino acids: CASSEEDYYEQYF. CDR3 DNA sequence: TGTGCCAGCAGTGAAGAGGACTACTACGAGCAGTACTTC.